A single sample is the source of the 14 T cell receptor beta chains below, sequenced in a study of molecular identifiers for immune sequencing clone quantification. Via MiXCR, TCRdb re-called the PCR reads, giving one row per CDR3 protein. The sample has some 650,000 distinct CDR3 sequences; 15% to 20% are singletons. The material sequenced was naive CD8+ T cells from blood, with Jurkat cell RNA spiked in. Subset noted: FACS-sorted CD8+CD4-CCR7+CD45RA+ naive T cells. These receptors all come from a human donor in good health. Some libraries in this study had Jurkat cell RNA spiked in.

Many counts were recorded for this clonotype. The chain recombines TRBV29-1 with TRBJ2-7, with D perhaps assigned TRBD1 or TRBD2 (7 bases each). This CDR3 comprises 14 residues. The V end was cut by 3 bases, the J end by 6 bases, with 18 bases between. Germline-derived CDR1 and CDR2 are SQVTM and ANQGSEA. This CDR3 reads CSVEGVTGEGEQYF. The CDR3 bases are TGCAGCGTTGAGGGTGTTACAGGGGAGGGCGAGCAGTACTTC.

A few counts support this clonotype. The genes are TRBV19 and TRBJ1-1; D call uncertain. The germline CDR1 and CDR2 sequences are LNHDA and SQIVND (reference sequence). This CDR3 is 10 amino acids long. Trimming left V 4 bases short and J 5 bases short, with 2 bases between. CDR3 DNA sequence: TGTGCCAGTAGTAAGACTGAAGCTTTCTTT. This translates into CASSKTEAFF.

This clonotype was detected ten times or more. The chain combines TRBV29-1 with TRBJ1-1; D perhaps matches TRBD1 (6 bases). CDR3 length: 11 residues. Trimming took off 7 bases at V and 2 bases at J, with 8 bases between the two ends. The V gene's germline CDR1 is SQVTM and CDR2 ANQGSEA. CDR3 loop: CSGQVNTEAFF. CDR3 bases: TGCAGCGGACAGGTTAACACTGAAGCTTTCTTT.

This chain connects TRBV6-1 to TRBJ1-2; possibly TRBD1 for D (5 bases). Trimming cost V 2 bases and J 2 bases, with 15 bases left between them. The V gene's germline CDR1 is MNHNS and CDR2 SASEGT. This CDR3 has 16 residues. In DNA, the CDR3 is TGTGCCAGCAGTGAATACGGGGGAGCAGGAAACTATGGCTACACCTTC. Protein: CASSEYGGAGNYGYTF.

This clonotype was detected many times. The chain combines TRBV27 with TRBJ1-5; D call uncertain. Germline-derived CDR1 and CDR2 are MNHEY and SMNVEV (reference sequence). The V end was cut by 5 bases, the J end by 5 bases, with 13 bases between. The CDR3 covers 14 residues. The chain's CDR3 is CASSPYDGHQPQHF. In DNA form, the CDR3 reads TGTGCCAGCAGTCCCTATGACGGTCATCAGCCCCAGCATTTT.

The J gene is TRBJ2-5, the V gene TRBV11-2, with TRBD2 matching 9 bases. The germline V gene encodes CDR1 SGHAT and CDR2 FQNNGV. After removal of 1 base from V and 5 bases from J, the junction contained 8 bases not matched to a gene. This CDR3 is built from 16 residues. The CDR3 DNA reads as TGTGCCAGCAGCTTAGTCGCGGGAGGGCCCGGGGAGACCCAGTACTTC. Protein product: CASSLVAGGPGETQYF.

This clonotype was counted a few times. The gene calls are TRBV27 and TRBJ2-1, with 12 bases matching TRBD2. Germline values: CDR1 MNHEY, CDR2 SMNVEV (reference sequence). The CDR3 runs to 17 residues. V gave up 4 bases and J gave up 0 bases; unmatched junction bases: 4. CDR3 DNA: TGTGCCAGCAGTTCAGGACTAGCGGGGCCCTCCTACAATGAGCAGTTCTTC. Its protein is CASSSGLAGPSYNEQFF.

This clonotype has a count of ten or more. The chain has TRBV29-1 and TRBJ1-5, with a possible D match to TRBD1 (5 bases). Trimming shortened V by 7 bases and J by 4 bases, and 17 bases separated the two germline ends. The CDR3 has 14 residues. In germline, CDR1 is SQVTM, CDR2 ANQGSEA. CDR3 DNA sequence: TGCAGCGCTCAAGCGGGGGGATTTAATCAGCCCCAGCATTTT. This gives the protein CSAQAGGFNQPQHF.

This clonotype has just a few counts. The CDR3 DNA follows: TGTGCCAGCAGCCCCCTTAGGCTAGCGGGAGGGAAGTACAATGAGCAGTTCTTC. Protein: CASSPLRLAGGKYNEQFF. This chain links TRBV13 with TRBJ2-1; 12 bases align to TRBD2. The V segment lost 5 bases and the J segment 4 bases; nucleotides outside the gene matches: 12. The CDR3 sequence is 18 residues long. Germline V gene lookup returns CDR1 PRHDT and CDR2 FYEKMQ (reference sequence).

This clonotype turned up a few times. V usage is TRBV27 and J usage is TRBJ2-7, with no clear D. The CDR3 sequence is 15 residues long. Germline V gene sequence: CDR1 MNHEY, CDR2 SMNVEV (reference sequence). V lost 0 bases, J lost 3 bases, and 12 bases lay in between. CDR3 protein: CASSLSLPRHYEQYF. DNA of the CDR3: TGTGCCAGCAGTTTATCTCTCCCCCGCCACTACGAGCAGTACTTC.

This clonotype was recorded many times. The V and J genes are TRBV4-1 and TRBJ1-1; the D is unclear. Trimming left V 0 bases short and J 0 bases short, with 11 bases between. The germline gives CDR1 MGHRA, CDR2 YSYEKL. CDR3 length: 16 amino acids. CDR3: CASSQDFSRMNTEAFF. The CDR3 nucleotides read TGCGCCAGCAGCCAAGATTTTTCCCGCATGAACACTGAAGCTTTCTTT.

This clonotype was seen many times. V gene TRBV30 combines with J gene TRBJ2-7; D is undetermined. The CDR3 is made up of 13 amino acids. Germline V CDR1 and CDR2: GTSNPN, SVGIG (reference sequence). With 2 bases removed from V and 0 bases from J, the gap between germline ends came to 8 bases. DNA for the CDR3: TGTGCCTGGAGTTTCAGGAGCTCCTACGAGCAGTACTTC. Protein: CAWSFRSSYEQYF. Based on the CDR3 plus reference TRBV30 and TRBJ2-7, the full variable domain is SQTIHQWPATLVQPVGSPLSLECTVEGTSNPNLYWYRQAAGRGLQLLFYSVGIGQISSEVPQNLSASRPQDRQFILSSKKLLLSDSGFYLCAWSFRSSYEQYFGPGTRLTVT.

Details on this clonotype: Germline and junction disagree at one end, which may indicate a read error. The chain recombines TRBV7-2 with TRBJ2-5; D remains unclear. Germline V gene data show CDR1 as SGHTA and CDR2 as FQGNSA. The CDR3 loop spans 13 amino acids. CDR3: CASSFPTQETQYF. DNA of the CDR3: TGTGCCAGCAGCTTCCCCACCCAAGAGACTCAGTACTTC.

This clonotype was observed many times. The chain has TRBV4-1 and TRBJ1-2, with 7 bases matching TRBD1. CDR1 is MGHRA and CDR2 is YSYEKL in the germline V gene. The CDR3 contains 15 residues. With V trimmed by 0 bases and J by 4 bases, 5 bases remained unmatched. CDR3 residues: CASSQEGDRVYGYTF. The CDR3 DNA sequence: TGCGCCAGCAGCCAAGAAGGTGACAGGGTCTATGGCTACACCTTC.